This T cell receptor (beta chain) was documented in a study of beta chain features in type 1 diabetes. Trimming took 4 bases from V and 9 from J; bases not matched to a gene: 11. Germline V lookup: CDR1 SGHTA, CDR2 FQGNSA. This CDR3 comprises 15 residues. TCRB transcripts that were expressed got sequenced, as all of the isolated RNA had been reverse transcribed. The repertoire was sequenced with immunoSEQ multiplex PCR; TCRdb's copy has only in-frame clones and lacks some. This sample has under 900,000 clones, with about a sixth found just once. The source of this sequence is a woman between 18 and 30 years old in good health. Sequenced: naive CD4+ T cells from blood. The gene calls are TRBV7-2 and TRBJ2-1, with 8 bases fitting TRBD2. The CDR3 DNA is TGTGCCAGCAGCTCCCCCCCCGGGGGGGTCGGTGAGCAGTTCTTC. It is translated as CASSSPPGGVGEQFF.